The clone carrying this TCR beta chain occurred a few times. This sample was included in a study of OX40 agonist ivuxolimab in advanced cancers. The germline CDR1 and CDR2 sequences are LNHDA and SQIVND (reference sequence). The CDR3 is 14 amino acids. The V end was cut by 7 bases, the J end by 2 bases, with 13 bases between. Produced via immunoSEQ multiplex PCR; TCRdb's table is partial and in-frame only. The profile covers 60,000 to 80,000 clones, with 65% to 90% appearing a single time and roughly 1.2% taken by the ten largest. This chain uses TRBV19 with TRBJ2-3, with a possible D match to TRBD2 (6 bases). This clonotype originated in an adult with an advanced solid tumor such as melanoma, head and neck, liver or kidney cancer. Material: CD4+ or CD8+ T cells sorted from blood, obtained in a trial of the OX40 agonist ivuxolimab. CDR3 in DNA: TGTGCCAGTATACCAGCGGGTTCCACAGATACGCAGTATTTT. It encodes CASIPAGSTDTQYF.